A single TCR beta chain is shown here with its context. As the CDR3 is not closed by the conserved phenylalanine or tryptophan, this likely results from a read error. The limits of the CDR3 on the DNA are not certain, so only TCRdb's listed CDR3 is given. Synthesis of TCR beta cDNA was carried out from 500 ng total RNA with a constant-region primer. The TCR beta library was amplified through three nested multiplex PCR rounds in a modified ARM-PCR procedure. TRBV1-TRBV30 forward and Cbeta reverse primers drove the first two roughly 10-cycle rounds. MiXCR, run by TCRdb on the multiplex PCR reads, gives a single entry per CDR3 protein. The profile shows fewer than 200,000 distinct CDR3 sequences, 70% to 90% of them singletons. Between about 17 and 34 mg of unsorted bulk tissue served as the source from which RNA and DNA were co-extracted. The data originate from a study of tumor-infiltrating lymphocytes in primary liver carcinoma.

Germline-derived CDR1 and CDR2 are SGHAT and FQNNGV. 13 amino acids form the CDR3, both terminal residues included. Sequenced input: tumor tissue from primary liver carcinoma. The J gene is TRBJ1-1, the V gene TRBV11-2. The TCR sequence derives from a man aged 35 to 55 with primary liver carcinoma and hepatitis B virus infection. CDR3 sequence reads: CASSLGVNTEAVL.